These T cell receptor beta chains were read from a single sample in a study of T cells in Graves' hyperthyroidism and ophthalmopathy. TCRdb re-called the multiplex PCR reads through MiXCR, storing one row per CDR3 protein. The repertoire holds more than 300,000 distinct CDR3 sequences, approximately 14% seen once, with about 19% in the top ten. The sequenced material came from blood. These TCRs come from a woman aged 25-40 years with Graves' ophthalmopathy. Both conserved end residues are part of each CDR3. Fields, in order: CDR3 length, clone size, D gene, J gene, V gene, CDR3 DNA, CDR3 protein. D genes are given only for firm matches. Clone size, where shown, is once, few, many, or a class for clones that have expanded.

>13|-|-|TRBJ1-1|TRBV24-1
TGTGCCACCCGACCAAGGGGGGCCACTGAAGCTTTCTTT
CATRPRGATEAFF
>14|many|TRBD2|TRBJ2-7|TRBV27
TGTGCCAGCAGTTTTAGCGGGGGTCCCTACGAGCAGTACTTC
CASSFSGGPYEQYF
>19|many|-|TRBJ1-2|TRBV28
TGTGCCAGCAGCGCCCGAGCGGGGGGTTCTCGGGACAACCTCTATGGCTACACCTTC
CASSARAGGSRDNLYGYTF
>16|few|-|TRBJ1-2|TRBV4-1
TGCGCCAGCAGCCAAGCCACCGGGGAGCAATGGTTCGGCTACACCTTC
CASSQATGEQWFGYTF
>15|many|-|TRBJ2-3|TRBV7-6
TGTGCCAGCAGCTTTGGGGGGGCCGTTACAGATACGCAGTATTTT
CASSFGGAVTDTQYF
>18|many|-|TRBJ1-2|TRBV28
TGTGCCAGCAGTTTCCCTGGACCGACAGGCCACACTAACTATGGCTACACCTTC
CASSFPGPTGHTNYGYTF
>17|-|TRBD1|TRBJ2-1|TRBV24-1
TGTGCCACCAGTGACCCTTCCCGGGACAGGGCGGACAATGAGCAGTTCTTC
CATSDPSRDRADNEQFF
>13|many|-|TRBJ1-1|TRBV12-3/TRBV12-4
TGTGCCAGCAGCTTAACAGGGAACACTGAAGCTTTCTTT
CASSLTGNTEAFF
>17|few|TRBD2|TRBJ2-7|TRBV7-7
TGTGCTAGCAGCTTAGCGCAGAGGCTACTAGCGTCCTACGAGCAGTACTTC
CASSLAQRLLASYEQYF
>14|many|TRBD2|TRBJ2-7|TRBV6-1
TGTGCCAGCAGTCGTAGCGGGGGGAACTACGAGCAGTACTTC
CASSRSGGNYEQYF
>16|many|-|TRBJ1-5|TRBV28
TGTGCCAGCTTGGACAGCGCGTCATATAGCAATCAGCCCCAGCATTTT
CASLDSASYSNQPQHF
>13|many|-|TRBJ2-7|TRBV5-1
TGCGCCAGCAGCTTGTTAGGGACACACGAGCAGTACTTC
CASSLLGTHEQYF
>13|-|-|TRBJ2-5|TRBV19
TGTGCCAGTTCCGGCCAGCTCCAAGAGACCCAGTACTTC
CASSGQLQETQYF
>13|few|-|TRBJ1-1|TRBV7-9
TGTGCCAGCAGCTCCGGACCGGACACTGAAGCTTTCTTT
CASSSGPDTEAFF
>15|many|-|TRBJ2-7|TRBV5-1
TGCGCCAGCAGCTTGGGGCCCCTGAGCTCCTACGAGCAGTACTTC
CASSLGPLSSYEQYF
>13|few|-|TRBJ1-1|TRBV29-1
TGCAGCGTGGGACGTAAGGGGTTCACTGAAGCTTTCTTT
CSVGRKGFTEAFF
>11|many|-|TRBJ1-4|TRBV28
TGTGCCAGCAGGTCATATGAAAAACTGTTTTTT
CASRSYEKLFF
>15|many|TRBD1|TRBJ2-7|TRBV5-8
TGTGCCAGCAGCCATACAGGGGACAGCTCCTACGAGCAGTACTTC
CASSHTGDSSYEQYF
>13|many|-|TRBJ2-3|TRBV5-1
TGCGCCAGCACCGGACGCAAGGACGATACGCAGTATTTT
CASTGRKDDTQYF
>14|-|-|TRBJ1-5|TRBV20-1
TGCAGTGCTAGAGACAGCTTTTCCAATCAGCCCCAGCATTTT
CSARDSFSNQPQHF
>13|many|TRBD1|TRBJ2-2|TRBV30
TGTGCCTGGAGGGGTCAGGGGGCCGGGGAGCTGTTTTTT
CAWRGQGAGELFF
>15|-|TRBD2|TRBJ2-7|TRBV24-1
TGTGCCACCAGTGACTCTAGCGGGGGGCCTAGCGAGCAGTACTTC
CATSDSSGGPSEQYF
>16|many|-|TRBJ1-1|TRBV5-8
TGTGCCAGCAGCTTCGGTTTGGCGGGCATGAACACTGAAGCTTTCTTT
CASSFGLAGMNTEAFF
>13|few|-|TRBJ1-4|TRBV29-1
TGCAGCGGTTGGGGCGGGCCTAATGAAAAACTGTTTTTT
CSGWGGPNEKLFF
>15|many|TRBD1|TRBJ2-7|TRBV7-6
TGTGCCAGCAGCCCCCCGGGACAGGGGGCGACTATGCAGTACTTC
CASSPPGQGATMQYF
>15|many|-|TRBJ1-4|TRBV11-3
TGTGCCAGCAGCCCCACTACGGGGTCGGATGAAAAACTGTTTTTT
CASSPTTGSDEKLFF
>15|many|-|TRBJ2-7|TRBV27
TGTGCCAGCACTCCAGGGGTTGCATACTCCTACGAGCAGTACTTC
CASTPGVAYSYEQYF
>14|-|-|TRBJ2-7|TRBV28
TGTGCCAGCAGACGGGACCGAGTCACCTACGAGCAGTACTTC
CASRRDRVTYEQYF
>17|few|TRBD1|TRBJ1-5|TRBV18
TGTGCCAGCTCACCTGAGAGGCAGGGGGCTAACAATCAGCCCCAGCATTTT
CASSPERQGANNQPQHF
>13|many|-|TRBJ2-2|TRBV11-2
TGTGCCAGCAGCTTATTTCACACCGGGGAGCTGTTTTTT
CASSLFHTGELFF
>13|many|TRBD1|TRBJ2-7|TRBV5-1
TGCGCCAGCCACAGGGACAGCTCCTACGAGCAGTACTTC
CASHRDSSYEQYF
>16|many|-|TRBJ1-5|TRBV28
TGTGCCAGCAGCCCCAGACAATACGAAGCGAATCAGCCCCAGCATTTT
CASSPRQYEANQPQHF
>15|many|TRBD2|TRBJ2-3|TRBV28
TGTGCCAGCAGGATAGCGGGGGATAGCACAGATACGCAGTATTTT
CASRIAGDSTDTQYF
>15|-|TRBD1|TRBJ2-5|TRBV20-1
TGCAGTGCTAGAGATGCGTTACAGGGGAAAGGGACCCAGTACTTC
CSARDALQGKGTQYF
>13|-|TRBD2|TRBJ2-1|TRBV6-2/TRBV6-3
TGTGCCAGCGATCCCGGGACTAGCGACGAGCAGTTCTTC
CASDPGTSDEQFF
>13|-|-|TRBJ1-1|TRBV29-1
TGCAGCGTTGCCTTTTCGGGTGGCACTGAAGCTTTCTTT
CSVAFSGGTEAFF